Sequencing of this T cell receptor (beta chain) was carried out in a study of T cells in Graves' hyperthyroidism and ophthalmopathy. Study-wide results and limits: The majority of expanded thyroid clonotypes above 0.001 also appeared in blood.

This clonotype was observed a few times. Its antigen is unidentified. The CDR3 regions of TCR beta were amplified from RNA transcripts. HTBI primers drove first-round RT-PCR of the TCR CDR3. TCRdb called the multiplex PCR reads again in MiXCR, with one record for every CDR3 protein. The sample carries almost 500,000 distinct CDR3 sequences, about 22% recorded once. Isolation of PBMCs was performed on around 9.3 ml fresh peripheral blood. The sequenced sample was blood. The receptor's source is a woman between 65 and 79 years old with Graves' ophthalmopathy.

As DNA, the CDR3 is TGTGCCATTTGGGACCGTCCTAACTATGGCTACACCTTC. Translating it yields CAIWDRPNYGYTF. The rearrangement links TRBV6-1 to TRBJ1-2; D possibly corresponds to TRBD1 (5 bases). The CDR3 totals 13 residues. V lost 10 bases and J lost 0, with 12 bases in between. Germline assignment: CDR1 MNHNS and CDR2 SASEGT.